The rows below give T cell receptor beta chains drawn from one sample of a study of PD-L1 blockade in urothelial cancer. Method: immunoSEQ multiplex PCR; TCRdb's copy keeps in-frame clones and lacks some. This repertoire shows about 38,000 clones, about four fifths found once; its top ten account for approximately 15%. Source: PBMCs, taken around atezolizumab (anti-PD-L1) treatment. The receptors here all came from a man aged 60 to 75 with urothelial cancer. Both conserved end residues are part of each CDR3. The D gene is left open where the match is weak. Rows give clone size only sometimes, using once, few, many, or a class for an expanded clone.

TRBJ2-7 | NA | NA | TRBV6-6 | 14 | CASSLGGTVNEQYF | TGTGCCAGCAGCCTAGGAGGGACAGTCAACGAGCAGTACTTC
TRBJ2-3 | NA | NA | TRBV4-1 | 16 | CASSSIPGGYTDTQYF | TGCGCCAGCAGCAGCATTCCAGGGGGGTACACAGATACGCAGTATTTT
TRBJ1-4 | NA | TRBD1 | TRBV29-1 | 12 | CSAGQGVAKLFF | TGCAGCGCGGGACAGGGAGTGGCAAAACTGTTTTTT
TRBJ2-7 | NA | TRBD2 | TRBV19 | 16 | CASSIEGTSGMDEQYF | TGTGCCAGTAGTATAGAAGGGACTAGCGGGATGGACGAGCAGTACTTC
TRBJ2-1 | NA | NA | TRBV15 | 13 | CATSRDRGNEQFF | TGTGCCACCAGCAGAGATAGGGGCAATGAGCAGTTCTTC
TRBJ2-5 | once | TRBD2 | TRBV15 | 17 | CATSRGGLAGAQETQYF | TGTGCCACCAGCAGAGGGGGACTAGCGGGGGCCCAAGAGACCCAGTACTTC
TRBJ2-7 | NA | NA | TRBV28 | 16 | CASSPTRGAGSYEQYF | TGTGCCAGCAGTCCGACGCGAGGGGCGGGATCTTACGAGCAGTACTTC
TRBJ1-4 | NA | NA | TRBV7-9 | 14 | CASSRGLTNEKLFF | TGTGCCAGCAGCCGAGGGTTAACTAATGAAAAACTGTTTTTT
TRBJ2-7 | NA | NA | TRBV5-4 | 14 | CASSLDSSSDEQYF | TGTGCCAGCAGCTTGGACAGTAGTTCTGACGAGCAGTACTTC
TRBJ1-1 | NA | TRBD1 | TRBV7-9 | 13 | CASSFDGQGLTFF | TGTGCCAGCAGCTTTGATGGACAGGGGTTGACTTTCTTT
TRBJ2-3 | NA | NA | TRBV15 | 15 | CATSRELAGTDTQYF | TGTGCCACCAGCAGAGAACTAGCTGGCACAGATACGCAGTATTTT
TRBJ1-6 | NA | TRBD1 | TRBV2 | 15 | CASSSAGTGSSPLHF | TGTGCCAGCAGCTCGGCGGGGACAGGGTCTTCACCCCTCCACTTT
TRBJ2-6 | once | NA | TRBV5-1 | 15 | CASSPGTPGANVLTF | TGCGCCAGCAGCCCCGGGACACCTGGGGCCAACGTCCTGACTTTC
TRBJ2-1 | NA | TRBD2 | TRBV5-1 | 15 | CASSLASSGRAEQFF | TGCGCCAGCAGCTTGGCCTCTAGCGGGAGGGCCGAACAGTTCTTC
TRBJ2-4 | few | TRBD2 | TRBV7-2 | 16 | CASSLFREDAKNIQYF | TGTGCCAGCAGCTTGTTCCGGGAGGACGCCAAAAACATTCAGTACTTC
TRBJ1-5 | NA | NA | TRBV4-3 | 13 | CASSQERDQPQHF | TGCGCCAGCAGCCAAGAGAGGGATCAGCCCCAGCATTTT
TRBJ1-2 | NA | NA | TRBV10-1 | 11 | CASQGLGGYTF | TGCGCCAGCCAGGGGCTCGGGGGCTACACCTTC
TRBJ2-1 | NA | NA | TRBV7-7 | 14 | CASSLRGSHNEQFF | TGTGCTAGCAGCTTAAGAGGGTCCCACAATGAGCAGTTCTTC
TRBJ1-2 | medium-sized | NA | TRBV7-2 | 14 | CASSFDPTGFGYTF | TGTGCCAGCAGCTTCGACCCAACAGGGTTTGGCTACACCTTC
TRBJ1-1 | NA | NA | TRBV19 | 13 | CASSSTGGGEAFF | TGTGCCAGTAGTTCCACTGGGGGGGGTGAAGCTTTCTTT
TRBJ1-5 | NA | NA | TRBV28 | 16 | CASSFGGPHSNQPQHF | TGTGCCAGCAGTTTCGGGGGGCCCCACAGCAATCAGCCCCAGCATTTT
TRBJ2-1 | NA | TRBD1 | TRBV2 | 12 | CASSEAGTVKFF | TGTGCCAGCAGTGAAGCGGGGACAGTCAAGTTCTTC
TRBJ2-1 | NA | TRBD1 | TRBV2 | 15 | CASSERDRGLEEQFF | TGTGCCAGCAGTGAACGGGACAGGGGGCTGGAGGAGCAGTTCTTC
TRBJ2-5 | NA | NA | TRBV30 | 11 | CAWTGGETQYF | TGTGCCTGGACAGGGGGGGAGACCCAGTACTTC
TRBJ2-3 | NA | TRBD2 | TRBV7-8 | 15 | CASSLGGGGTDTQYF | TGTGCCAGCAGCTTAGGCGGCGGGGGGACAGATACGCAGTATTTT
TRBJ2-7 | NA | TRBD1 | TRBV14 | 15 | CASSQAGTAPYEQYF | TGTGCCAGCAGCCAAGCCGGGACAGCTCCTTACGAGCAGTACTTC
TRBJ2-7 | once | NA | TRBV21-1 | 14 | CASSKGGRAYEQYF | TGTGCCAGCAGCAAAGGGGGCAGAGCCTACGAGCAGTACTTC
TRBJ1-5 | NA | TRBD1 | TRBV11-2 | 15 | CASSSGTGGLQPQHF | TGTGCCAGCAGCAGTGGGACAGGGGGCTTGCAGCCCCAGCATTTT
TRBJ2-2 | once | NA | TRBV13 | 14 | CASSSQGNTGELFF | TGTGCCAGCAGCTCCCAGGGAAACACCGGGGAGCTGTTTTTT
TRBJ2-2 | NA | TRBD1 | TRBV6-5 | 15 | CASRSDRGRTGELFF | TGTGCCAGCAGATCCGACAGGGGAAGGACCGGGGAGCTGTTTTTT
TRBJ1-2 | NA | TRBD1 | TRBV28 | 16 | CASSSGSGTGTLGYTF | TGTGCCAGCAGTTCCGGCTCCGGGACAGGGACGTTGGGCTACACCTTC
TRBJ2-2 | NA | NA | TRBV5-1 | 14 | CASSSPTNTGELFF | TGCGCCAGCAGCTCTCCTACGAACACCGGGGAGCTGTTTTTT
TRBJ1-6 | NA | NA | TRBV5-4 | 14 | CASSPVAGEAPLHF | TGTGCCAGCAGCCCGGTGGCGGGGGAAGCACCCCTCCACTTT
TRBJ2-2 | NA | NA | TRBV5-1 | 12 | CASSLSSGELFF | TGCGCCAGCAGCTTGTCATCCGGGGAGCTGTTTTTT
TRBJ2-4 | NA | TRBD1 | TRBV6-1 | 14 | CASRNRDRRNIQYF | TGTGCCAGCAGGAACCGGGACAGGAGAAACATTCAGTACTTC
TRBJ2-1 | NA | NA | TRBV6-1 | 13 | CASSDRVENEQFF | TGTGCCAGCAGTGATCGGGTAGAGAATGAGCAGTTCTTC
TRBJ1-1 | NA | NA | TRBV2 | 13 | CASSLAMNTEAFF | TGTGCCAGCAGTTTGGCCATGAACACTGAAGCTTTCTTT
TRBJ2-5 | NA | NA | TRBV6-1 | 14 | CASSARLGSETQYF | TGTGCCAGCAGCGCAAGGCTGGGCTCAGAGACCCAGTACTTC
TRBJ2-1 | once | NA | TRBV10-2 | 16 | CASLGFLGGSYNEQFF | TGCGCCAGCTTGGGGTTTTTAGGAGGCTCCTACAATGAGCAGTTCTTC
TRBJ2-5 | NA | TRBD2 | TRBV5-5 | 15 | CASLGGRGGGETQYF | TGTGCCAGCTTGGGGGGGAGAGGAGGAGGAGAGACCCAGTACTTC
TRBJ1-2 | NA | NA | TRBV4-1 | 16 | CASSREGDTPNYGYTF | TGCGCCAGCAGCCGAGAAGGGGACACCCCAAACTATGGCTACACCTTC
TRBJ1-6 | many | TRBD1 | TRBV6-5 | 14 | CASRGDSVNSPLHF | TGTGCCAGCAGGGGGGACAGCGTAAATTCACCCCTCCACTTT